This TCR beta chain was found in a study of blood T cells in healthy people across ages. Study results and limitations: It was the long-lived donors that had more naive CD4+ cells and higher diversity than aged donors.

Next came a second PCR, run for about 6 to 12 cycles, which used a sample-barcoded 5' primer along with a J-beta primer mix. TCRdb independently ran MiXCR on the 5' RACE reads; one entry per CDR3 protein. The data show around 650,000 distinct CDR3 sequences, about 43% seen once. The trim removed 3 bases at V and 6 bases at J, leaving 8 bases unmatched. The V gene's germline CDR1 is KGHSH and CDR2 LQKENI. This CDR3 region has 15 residues. A note on this clonotype: As yet, its antigen is unknown.

The chain is built from TRBV18 and TRBJ2-3; 8 bases map to TRBD2. The receptor comes from a man at least 80 years old in good health. The sample consisted of blood. CDR3 sequence reads: CASSPAGGDGDTQYF. DNA of the CDR3: TGTGCCAGCTCACCGGCGGGAGGAGATGGTGATACGCAGTATTTT.